This T cell receptor beta chain was observed in a study of shared clonotypes between healthy human individuals. Findings of the study overall: It was the few donors that limited the genetic and exposure-history diversity represented.

Note on this clone: The antigen is not known.

The assay ran at deep level. Original analysis: ImmunoSEQ yielded junction-only sequences lacking quality scores, so filtering differed. The method was immunoSEQ multiplex PCR; TCRdb's version includes in-frame clones alone and lacks a portion of them. The V and J calls and clone size come from that table; D and trimming were worked out from the DNA. The table has about 560,000 clones, around 80% seen once. The CDR3 consists of 15 residues. The ends were cut back, 10 bases at V and 5 bases at J, with 22 bases in the middle. The germline V gene has CDR1 SNHLY and CDR2 FYNNEI. The donors, all of them Caucasian adults, lived in Nashville, Tennessee.

The sequenced sample consisted of PBMCs. The chain recombines TRBV2 with TRBJ2-3, with D perhaps TRBD1 (5 bases). This clonotype was sampled from a woman aged 40 to 49 in good health. Some clones in this sample may be carry-over from other donors' samples. This CDR3 is CATRSPFQGRDTQYF. CDR3 sequence (DNA): TGTGCCACCCGTAGCCCCTTTCAGGGCCGAGATACGCAGTATTTT.